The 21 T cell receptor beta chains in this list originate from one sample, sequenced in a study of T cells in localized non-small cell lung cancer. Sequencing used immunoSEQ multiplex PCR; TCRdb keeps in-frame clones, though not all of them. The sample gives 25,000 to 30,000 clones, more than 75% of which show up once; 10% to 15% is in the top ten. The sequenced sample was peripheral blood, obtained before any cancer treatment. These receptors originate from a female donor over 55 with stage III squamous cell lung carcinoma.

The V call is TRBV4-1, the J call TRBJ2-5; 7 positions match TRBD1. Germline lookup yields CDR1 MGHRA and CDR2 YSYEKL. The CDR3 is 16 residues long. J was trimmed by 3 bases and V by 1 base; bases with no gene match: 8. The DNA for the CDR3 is TGCGCCAGCAGCCAAGGACCCGACAGGGCGGAAGAGACCCAGTACTTC. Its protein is CASSQGPDRAEETQYF.

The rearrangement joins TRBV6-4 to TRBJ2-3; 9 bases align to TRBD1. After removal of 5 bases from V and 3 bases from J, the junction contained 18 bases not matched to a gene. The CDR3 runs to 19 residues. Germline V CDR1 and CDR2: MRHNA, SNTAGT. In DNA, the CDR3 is TGTGCCAGCAGTACACACCTTATACCGACAGGGGGTAGGACAGATACGCAGTATTTT. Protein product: CASSTHLIPTGGRTDTQYF.

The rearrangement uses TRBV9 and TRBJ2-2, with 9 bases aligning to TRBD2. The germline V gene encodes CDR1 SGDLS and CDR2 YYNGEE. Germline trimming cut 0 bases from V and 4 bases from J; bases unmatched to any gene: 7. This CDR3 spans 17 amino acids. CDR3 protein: CASSVGGAGGSTGELFF. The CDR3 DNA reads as TGTGCCAGCAGCGTAGGAGGAGCGGGAGGATCCACCGGGGAGCTGTTTTTT. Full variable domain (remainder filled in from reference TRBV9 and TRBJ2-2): DSGVTQTPKHLITATGQRVTLRCSPRSGDLSVYWYQQSLDQGLQFLIQYYNGEERAKGNILERFSAQQFPDLHSELNLSSLELGDSALYFCASSVGGAGGSTGELFFGEGSRLTVL.

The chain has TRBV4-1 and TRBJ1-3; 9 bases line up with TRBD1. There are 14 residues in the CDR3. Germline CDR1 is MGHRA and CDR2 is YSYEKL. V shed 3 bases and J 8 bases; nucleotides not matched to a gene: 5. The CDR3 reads CASSHTTGGDTIYF. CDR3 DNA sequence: TGCGCCAGCAGCCACACGACAGGGGGAGACACCATATATTTT.

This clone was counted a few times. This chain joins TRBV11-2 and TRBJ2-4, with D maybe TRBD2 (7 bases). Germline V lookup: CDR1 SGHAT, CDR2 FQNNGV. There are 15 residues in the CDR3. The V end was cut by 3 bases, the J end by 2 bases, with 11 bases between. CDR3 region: CASSFGGATKNIQYF. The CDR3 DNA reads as TGTGCCAGCAGCTTTGGGGGGGCGACCAAAAACATTCAGTACTTC.

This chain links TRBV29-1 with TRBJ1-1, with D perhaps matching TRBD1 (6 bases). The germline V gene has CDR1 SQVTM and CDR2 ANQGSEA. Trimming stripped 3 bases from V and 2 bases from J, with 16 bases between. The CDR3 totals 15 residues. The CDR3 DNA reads TGCAGCGTTGATCCCAAACAGGGTCTCAACACTGAAGCTTTCTTT. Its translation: CSVDPKQGLNTEAFF.

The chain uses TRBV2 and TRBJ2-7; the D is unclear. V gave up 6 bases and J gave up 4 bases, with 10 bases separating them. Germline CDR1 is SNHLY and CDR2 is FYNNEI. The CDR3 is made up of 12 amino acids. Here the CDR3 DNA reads TGTGCCAGCAGGAACTTCCCTTACGAGCAGTACTTC. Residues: CASRNFPYEQYF.

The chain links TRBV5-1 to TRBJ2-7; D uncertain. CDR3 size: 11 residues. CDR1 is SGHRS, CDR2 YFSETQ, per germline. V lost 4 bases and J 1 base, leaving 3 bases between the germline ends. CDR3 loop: CASSNSYEQYF. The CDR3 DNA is TGCGCCAGCAGCAATTCCTACGAGCAGTACTTC. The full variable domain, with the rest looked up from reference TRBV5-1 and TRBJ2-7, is KAGVTQTPRYLIKTRGQQVTLSCSPISGHRSVSWYQQTPGQGLQFLFEYFSETQRNKGNFPGRFSGRQFSNSRSEMNVSTLELGDSALYLCASSNSYEQYFGPGTRLTVT.

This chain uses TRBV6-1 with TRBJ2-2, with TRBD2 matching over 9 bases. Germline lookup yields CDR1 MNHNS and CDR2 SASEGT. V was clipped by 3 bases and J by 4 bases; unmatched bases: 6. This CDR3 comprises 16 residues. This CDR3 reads CASSDHPSGATGELFF. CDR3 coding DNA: TGTGCCAGCAGTGACCATCCTAGCGGGGCCACCGGGGAGCTGTTTTTT.

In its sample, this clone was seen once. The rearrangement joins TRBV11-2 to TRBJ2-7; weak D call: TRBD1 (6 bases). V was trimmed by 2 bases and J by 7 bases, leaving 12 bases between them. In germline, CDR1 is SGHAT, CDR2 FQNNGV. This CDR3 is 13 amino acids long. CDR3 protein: CASSLLAGAEQYF. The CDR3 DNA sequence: TGTGCCAGCAGCTTACTAGCAGGGGCAGAGCAGTACTTC.

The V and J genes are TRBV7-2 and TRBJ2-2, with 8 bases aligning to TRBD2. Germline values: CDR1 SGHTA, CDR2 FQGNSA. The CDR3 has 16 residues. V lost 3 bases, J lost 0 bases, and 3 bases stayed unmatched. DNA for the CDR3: TGTGCCAGCAGCTTCCCTAGCGGGTCGAACACCGGGGAGCTGTTTTTT. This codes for CASSFPSGSNTGELFF.

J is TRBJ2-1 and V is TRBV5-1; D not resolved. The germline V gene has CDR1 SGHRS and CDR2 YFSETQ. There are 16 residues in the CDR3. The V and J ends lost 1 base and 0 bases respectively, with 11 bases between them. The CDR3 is CASSLIPASSYNEQFF. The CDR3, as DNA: TGCGCCAGCAGCTTGATTCCGGCTAGCTCCTACAATGAGCAGTTCTTC.

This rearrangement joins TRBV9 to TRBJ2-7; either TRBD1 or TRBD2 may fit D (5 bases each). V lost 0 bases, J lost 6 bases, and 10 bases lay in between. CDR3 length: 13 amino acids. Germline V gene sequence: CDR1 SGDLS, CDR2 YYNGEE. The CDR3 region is CASSVVPGGEQYF. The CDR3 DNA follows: TGTGCCAGCAGCGTAGTCCCTGGGGGCGAGCAGTACTTC. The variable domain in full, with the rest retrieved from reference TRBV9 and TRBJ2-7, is DSGVTQTPKHLITATGQRVTLRCSPRSGDLSVYWYQQSLDQGLQFLIQYYNGEERAKGNILERFSAQQFPDLHSELNLSSLELGDSALYFCASSVVPGGEQYFGPGTRLTVT.

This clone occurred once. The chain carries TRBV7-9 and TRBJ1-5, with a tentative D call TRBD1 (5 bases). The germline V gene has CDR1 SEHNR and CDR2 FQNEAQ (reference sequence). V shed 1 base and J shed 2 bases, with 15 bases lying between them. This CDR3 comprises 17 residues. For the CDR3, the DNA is TGTGCCAGCAGCTTAGGATCGGGCGACAGCGGCAATCAGCCCCAGCATTTT. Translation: CASSLGSGDSGNQPQHF.

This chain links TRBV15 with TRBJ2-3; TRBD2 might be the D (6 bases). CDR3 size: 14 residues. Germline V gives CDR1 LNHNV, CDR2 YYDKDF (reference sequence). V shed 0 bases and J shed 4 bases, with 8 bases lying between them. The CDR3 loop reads CATSRDTGADTQYF. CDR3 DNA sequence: TGTGCCACCAGCAGAGATACGGGGGCAGATACGCAGTATTTT.

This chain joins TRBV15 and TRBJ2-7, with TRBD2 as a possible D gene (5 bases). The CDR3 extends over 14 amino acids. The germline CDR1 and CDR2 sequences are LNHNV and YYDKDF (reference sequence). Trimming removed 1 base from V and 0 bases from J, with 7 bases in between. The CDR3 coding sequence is TGTGCCACCAGCAGAGGTGGGAGCTCCTACGAGCAGTACTTC. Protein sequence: CATSRGGSSYEQYF. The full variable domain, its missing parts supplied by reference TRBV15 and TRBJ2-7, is DAMVIQNPRYQVTQFGKPVTLSCSQTLNHNVMYWYQQKSSQAPKLLFHYYDKDFNNEADTPDNFQSRRPNTSFCFLDIRSPGLGDTAMYLCATSRGGSSYEQYFGPGTRLTVT.

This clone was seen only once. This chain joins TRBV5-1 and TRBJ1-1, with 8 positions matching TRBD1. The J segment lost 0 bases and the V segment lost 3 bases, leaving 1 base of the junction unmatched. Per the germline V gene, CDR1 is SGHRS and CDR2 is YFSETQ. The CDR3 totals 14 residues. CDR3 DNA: TGCGCCAGCAGCTGGACAGGGCTGAACACTGAAGCTTTCTTT. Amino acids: CASSWTGLNTEAFF. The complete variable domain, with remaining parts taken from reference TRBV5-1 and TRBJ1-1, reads KAGVTQTPRYLIKTRGQQVTLSCSPISGHRSVSWYQQTPGQGLQFLFEYFSETQRNKGNFPGRFSGRQFSNSRSEMNVSTLELGDSALYLCASSWTGLNTEAFFGQGTRLTVV.

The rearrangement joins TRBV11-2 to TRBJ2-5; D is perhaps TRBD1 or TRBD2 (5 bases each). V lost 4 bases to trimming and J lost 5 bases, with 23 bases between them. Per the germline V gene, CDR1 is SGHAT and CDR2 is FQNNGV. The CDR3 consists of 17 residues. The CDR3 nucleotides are TGTGCCAGCAGCTCCACCTTCGGGGCAGGCCAGTGGGAGACCCAGTACTTC. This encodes CASSSTFGAGQWETQYF. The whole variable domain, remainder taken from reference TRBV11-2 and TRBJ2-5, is EAGVAQSPRYKIIEKRQSVAFWCNPISGHATLYWYQQILGQGPKLLIQFQNNGVVDDSQLPKDRFSAERLKGVDSTLKIQPAKLEDSAVYLCASSSTFGAGQWETQYFGPGTRLLVL.

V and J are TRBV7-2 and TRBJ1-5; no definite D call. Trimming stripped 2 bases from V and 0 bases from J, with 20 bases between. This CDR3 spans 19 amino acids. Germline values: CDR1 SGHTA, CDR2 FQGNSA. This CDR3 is CASSLYYIPGSYSNQPQHF. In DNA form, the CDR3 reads TGTGCCAGCAGCTTATATTATATCCCGGGATCCTATAGCAATCAGCCCCAGCATTTT.

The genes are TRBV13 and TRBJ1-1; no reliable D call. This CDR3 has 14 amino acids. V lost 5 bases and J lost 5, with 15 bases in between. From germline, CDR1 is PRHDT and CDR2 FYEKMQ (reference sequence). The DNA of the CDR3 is TGTGCCAGCAGCCCAGGATTGGGGAGGACTGAAGCTTTCTTT. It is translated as CASSPGLGRTEAFF.

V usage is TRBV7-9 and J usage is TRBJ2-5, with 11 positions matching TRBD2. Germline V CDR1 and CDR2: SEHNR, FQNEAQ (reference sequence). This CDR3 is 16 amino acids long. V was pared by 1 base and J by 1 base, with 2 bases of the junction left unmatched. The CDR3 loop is CASSLVLAGGQETQYF. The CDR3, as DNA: TGTGCCAGCAGCTTAGTCCTAGCGGGGGGCCAAGAGACCCAGTACTTC.